This T cell receptor (beta chain) was identified during a study of T cell repertoires in cytomegalovirus infection. TCRdb fed the reads into MiXCR, producing one record per CDR3 protein. The sample has about 250,000 distinct CDR3 sequences, around 6.4% seen once. This clonotype has more than one count but fewer than ten. The V gene's germline CDR1 is SGHKS and CDR2 YYEKEE (reference sequence). Trimming took off 3 bases at V and 0 bases at J, with 10 bases between the two ends. The CDR3 runs to 15 residues. The sequence derives from a human donor in good health (CMV status not recorded). Some clones in this sample may be carry-over from other donors' samples. The rearrangement links TRBV5-5 to TRBJ1-5, with D unresolved. Sequenced: PBMCs. The chain's CDR3 is CASSWYIASNQPQHF. The CDR3 region has the DNA TGTGCCAGCAGCTGGTACATCGCTAGCAATCAGCCCCAGCATTTT.